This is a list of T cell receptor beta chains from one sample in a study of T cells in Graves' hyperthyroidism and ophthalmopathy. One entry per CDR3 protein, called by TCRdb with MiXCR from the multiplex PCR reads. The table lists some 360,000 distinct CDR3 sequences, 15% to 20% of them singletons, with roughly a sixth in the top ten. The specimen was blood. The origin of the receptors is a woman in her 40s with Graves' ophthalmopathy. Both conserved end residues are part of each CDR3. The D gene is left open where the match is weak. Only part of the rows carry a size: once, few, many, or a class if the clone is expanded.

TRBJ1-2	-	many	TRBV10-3	TGTGCCATCAGTGAGGGCAGGAACTATGGCTACACCTTC	CAISEGRNYGYTF
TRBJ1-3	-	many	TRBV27	TGTGCCAGCAGTTCCGGGAGCACCATATATTTT	CASSSGSTIYF
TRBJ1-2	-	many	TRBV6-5	TGTGCCAGCCGTAACGTTGGGGCAGGGAGTGGCTACACCTTC	CASRNVGAGSGYTF
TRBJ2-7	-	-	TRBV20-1	TGCAGTGCTAGAAGCCTGACGGATTACGAGCAGTACTTC	CSARSLTDYEQYF
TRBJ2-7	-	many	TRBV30	TGTGCCTGGATGGGTGGGAGTAACTACGAGCAGTACTTC	CAWMGGSNYEQYF
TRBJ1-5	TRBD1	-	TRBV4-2	TGTGCCAGCAGCCAAGAAGCGGGACAGGGGTTCCAGCCCCAGCATTTT	CASSQEAGQGFQPQHF
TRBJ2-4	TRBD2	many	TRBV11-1	TGTGCCAGCAGCCCCACTAGCGAACGACTAGCCAAAAACATTCAGTACTTC	CASSPTSERLAKNIQYF
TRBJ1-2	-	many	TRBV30	TGTGCCTGGAGTTCCGGGACACCCTATGGCTACACCTTC	CAWSSGTPYGYTF
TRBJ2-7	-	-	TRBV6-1	TGTGCCACCAGAAACAGGGACGAGCAGTACTTC	CATRNRDEQYF
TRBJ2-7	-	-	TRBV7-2	TGTGCCAGCAGCTTAACGCCAGGGCCCTACGAGCAGTACTTC	CASSLTPGPYEQYF
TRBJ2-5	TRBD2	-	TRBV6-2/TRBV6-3	TGTGCCAGCAGCCAATACTCTAGCGGAGAGACCCAGTACTTC	CASSQYSSGETQYF
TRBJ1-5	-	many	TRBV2	TGTGCCAGCAAGCCAGGTAGCAATCAGCCCCAGCATTTT	CASKPGSNQPQHF
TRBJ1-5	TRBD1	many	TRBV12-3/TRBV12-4	TGTGCCAGCAGTTTGGGACAGGAAGGTCAGCCCCAGCATTTT	CASSLGQEGQPQHF
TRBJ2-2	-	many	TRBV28	TGTGCCAGCAGCCCTCCCCGGGGGGAGCTGTTTTTT	CASSPPRGELFF
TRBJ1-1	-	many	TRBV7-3	TGTGCCAGCAGCTTAAGCTTCGGCTCTGAAGCTTTCTTT	CASSLSFGSEAFF
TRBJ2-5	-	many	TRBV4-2	TGTGCCAGCGAGAAGGACGGGACCCAGTACTTC	CASEKDGTQYF
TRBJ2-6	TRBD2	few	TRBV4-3	TGCGCCAGCAGCCATTCCGGGGGGGGGACTGGGGCCAACGTCCTGACTTTC	CASSHSGGGTGANVLTF
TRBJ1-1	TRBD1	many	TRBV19	TGTGCCAGTAGTCTCGACAGGGGGCCGACTGAAGCTTTCTTT	CASSLDRGPTEAFF
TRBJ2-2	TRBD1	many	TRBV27	TGTGCCAGCAGTCCCCGGACAGGGGGCGAGATCGGGGAGCTGTTTTTT	CASSPRTGGEIGELFF
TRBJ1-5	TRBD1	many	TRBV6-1	TGTGCCAGCGTACAAGGGGGCTATAGCAATCAGCCCCAGCATTTT	CASVQGGYSNQPQHF
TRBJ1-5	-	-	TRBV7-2	TGTGCCAGCAGCCGTTTTTCCAATCAGCCCCAGCATTTT	CASSRFSNQPQHF
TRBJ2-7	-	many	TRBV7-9	TGTGCCAGCAGCTCCAATAGCTACGAGCAGTACTTC	CASSSNSYEQYF
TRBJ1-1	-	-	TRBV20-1	TGCAGTGCTAGAGACCTGGACAGGAACACTGAAGCTTTCTTT	CSARDLDRNTEAFF
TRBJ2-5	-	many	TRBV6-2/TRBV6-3	TGTGCCAGCAGTTATCGCAGCTACCAAGAGACCCAGTACTTC	CASSYRSYQETQYF
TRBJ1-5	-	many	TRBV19	TGTGCCAGTAGTATCTTGGGGTTTGATCAGCCCCAGCATTTT	CASSILGFDQPQHF
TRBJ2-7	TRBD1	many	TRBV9	TGTGCCACTGGACAGGGGTCCGACGAGCAGTACTTC	CATGQGSDEQYF
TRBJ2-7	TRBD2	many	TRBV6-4	TGTGCCAGCAGTGGACTAGCGGGAGTAGAGCAGTACTTC	CASSGLAGVEQYF
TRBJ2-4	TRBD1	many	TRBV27	TGTGCCAGCAGTTGGACAGGGGCCAAAAACATTCAGTACTTC	CASSWTGAKNIQYF
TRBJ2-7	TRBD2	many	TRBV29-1	TGCAGCGTGGGACTAGCGTACGAGCAGTACTTC	CSVGLAYEQYF
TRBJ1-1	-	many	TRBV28	TGTGCCAGCAGATTGGTGGGAGGGACTGAAGCTTTCTTT	CASRLVGGTEAFF
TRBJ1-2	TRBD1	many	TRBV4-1	TGCGCCAGCAGCCAGGGGACAGGGGATTTTTATGGCTACACCTTC	CASSQGTGDFYGYTF